The clone carrying this T cell receptor beta chain was recorded a few times. Its target is not known. PCR was performed using 60 Vbeta and 13 Jbeta primers. Measured with immunoSEQ multiplex PCR; TCRdb has only the in-frame clones, and not every one. This sample has about 160,000 clones, with roughly three quarters found just once. The sample originates from a study of cytomegalovirus exposure and HLA in healthy donors. Study results and caveats: Indistinguishable V segments, including TRBV6-2 and TRBV6-3, were excluded.

The CDR3 extends over 15 amino acids. Germline CDR1 is WSHSY and CDR2 is SAAADI. J gave up 6 bases and V 5 bases, and 9 bases lay outside the gene matches. This clonotype was obtained from a man in his 60s in good health and CMV-seronegative. Sequenced input: PBMCs. This rearrangement joins TRBV10-2 to TRBJ2-1; 8 nucleotides line up with TRBD2. The CDR3 loop is CASSTGTRVFNEQFF. CDR3 sequence (DNA): TGCGCCAGCAGTACCGGGACTAGGGTGTTCAATGAGCAGTTCTTC.